The 2 T cell receptor beta chains presented below share a single source sample, sequenced in a study of blood T cell repertoires in COVID-19. TCRdb keeps only in-frame clones here, not all; method: immunoSEQ multiplex PCR. The sample includes around 180,000 clones, about four fifths of them seen just once. The sample taken for sequencing was peripheral blood. These receptors all come from a woman older than 75 with active or convalescent COVID-19.

A few counts support this clone. The chain is built from TRBV2 and TRBJ2-1, with D possibly matching TRBD2 (7 bases). CDR1 and CDR2 from the germline V gene are SNHLY and FYNNEI. V lost 6 bases and J lost 2, with 11 bases in between. This CDR3 comprises 14 residues. The CDR3 sequence is CASRRGGTYNEQFF. Written as DNA, the CDR3 is TGTGCCAGCAGGAGGGGGGGCACCTACAATGAGCAGTTCTTC.

CDR3 DNA sequence: TGCAGTGCTAGTGGCAGTACGCAGTATTTT. Encoded protein: CSASGSTQYF. V gene TRBV20-1 combines with J gene TRBJ2-3; D is ambiguous. This CDR3 is 10 amino acids long. In germline, CDR1 is DFQATT, CDR2 SNEGSKA (reference sequence). V was shortened by 3 bases and J by 8 bases, with 6 bases between the two germline ends.